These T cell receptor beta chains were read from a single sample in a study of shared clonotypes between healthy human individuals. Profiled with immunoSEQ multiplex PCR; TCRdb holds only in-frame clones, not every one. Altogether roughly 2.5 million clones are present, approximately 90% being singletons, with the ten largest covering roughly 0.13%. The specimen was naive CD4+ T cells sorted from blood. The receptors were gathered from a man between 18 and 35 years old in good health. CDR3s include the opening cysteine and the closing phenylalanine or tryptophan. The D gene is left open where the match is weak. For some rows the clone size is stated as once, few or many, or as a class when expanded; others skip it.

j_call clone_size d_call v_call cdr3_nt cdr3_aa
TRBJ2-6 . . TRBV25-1 TGTGCCAGCAGTTACCCGGAGGGCCGATCCTCTGGGGCCAACGTCCTGACTTTC CASSYPEGRSSGANVLTF
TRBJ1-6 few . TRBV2 TGTGCCAGCAGTGAAGTTGGTGACGGACGTCTTCCCCTCCACTTT CASSEVGDGRLPLHF
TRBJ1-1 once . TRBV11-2 TGTGCCAGCAGGTTATCTCTGATCACTGAAGCTTTCTTT CASRLSLITEAFF
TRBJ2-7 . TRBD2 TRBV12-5 TGTGCTAGTGGTTTGGCGACTAGCGGGAGTATCCCCTACGAGCAGTACTTC CASGLATSGSIPYEQYF
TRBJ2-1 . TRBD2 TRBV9 TGTGCCAGCAGCGCCAGCGGGGGCCCTTACAATGAGCAGTTCTTC CASSASGGPYNEQFF
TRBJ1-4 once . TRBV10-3 TGTGCCATCAGTCCAGGACAGTCAGCTAATGAAAAACTGTTTTTT CAISPGQSANEKLFF
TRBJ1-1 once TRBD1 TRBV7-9 TGTGCCAGCAGCTCGCTCGGACAGGGGAACCCTGAAGCTTTCTTT CASSSLGQGNPEAFF
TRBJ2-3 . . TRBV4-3 TGCGCCAGCAGCCACGGGACAACAGATACGCAGTATTTT CASSHGTTDTQYF
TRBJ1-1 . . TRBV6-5 TGTGCCAGCAGCGACAACGGGAACACTGAAGCTTTCTTT CASSDNGNTEAFF
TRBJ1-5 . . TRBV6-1 TGTGCCAGCAGTGATTGGCCCCGGGGAAGCAATCAGCCCCAGCATTTT CASSDWPRGSNQPQHF
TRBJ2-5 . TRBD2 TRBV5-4 TGTGCCAGCAGCTTGGCGCTAGCGGGAGGGCCGGGAGAGACCCAGTACTTC CASSLALAGGPGETQYF
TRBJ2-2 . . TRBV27 TGTGCCAGCAGGAGTTTTTGGGGTATCGACACCGGGGAGCTGTTTTTT CASRSFWGIDTGELFF
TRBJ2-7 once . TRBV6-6 TGTGCCAGCAGTTACTCGAACAGGGCTACCTACGAGCAGTACTTC CASSYSNRATYEQYF
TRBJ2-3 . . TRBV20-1 TGCAGAGCCTTAGGCGATACGCAGTATTTT CRALGDTQYF
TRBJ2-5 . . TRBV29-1 TGCAGCGTTGGGTTTGGTCAGCAAGAGACCCAGTACTTC CSVGFGQQETQYF
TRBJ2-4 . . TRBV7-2 TGTGCCAGCAGCTTAAAACAGCTAAACATTCAGTACTTC CASSLKQLNIQYF